The 27 T cell receptor beta chains reported below all come from one sample, sequenced in a study of spatial heterogeneity in lung cancer. Stated time point: sample taken at primary tumor resection. Whole RNA, isolated from tumor, nontumor lung or frozen PBMC, was sequenced without prior sorting. TCRdb re-derived calls from the 5' RACE reads in MiXCR, one entry per CDR3 protein. Among around 9,700 distinct CDR3 sequences, 6.3% were seen once, and the ten largest hold 25% to 30%. The specimen was PBMCs, collected at surgery. Receptor source: a male donor with early-stage non-small cell lung cancer.

Concerning this clonotype: This beta chain came through as a stray read in a library set up for alpha chains, and its size says little. This rearrangement joins TRBV24-1 to TRBJ2-1; D tentatively reads TRBD1 or TRBD2 (6 bases each). The CDR3 contains 15 residues. Per the germline V gene, CDR1 is KGHDR and CDR2 is SFDVKD. Trimming removed 3 bases from V and 7 bases from J, with 15 bases in between. CDR3 residues: CATSDTGGHRNEQFF. The CDR3 DNA reads as TGTGCCACCAGTGATACCGGGGGCCATAGGAATGAGCAGTTCTTC.

For this clonotype: This beta chain is a stray read from a library made for alpha chains; its abundance is not meaningful. CDR3 protein: CASSYSGTGVDTQYF. DNA of the CDR3: TGTGCCAGCAGTTACTCCGGGACAGGGGTCGATACGCAGTATTTT. The chain recombines TRBV6-5 with TRBJ2-3, with 10 bases matching TRBD1. Losses at the gene ends were 0 bases for V and 6 bases for J; bases not matched to a gene: 3. The CDR3 has 15 amino acids. Per germline, CDR1 MNHEY and CDR2 SVGAGI.

The table lists this clonotype with a few counts. The library was built for alpha chains, so this beta chain is an off-target read and its size means little. The chain couples TRBV5-6 to TRBJ1-1; D is unclear. This CDR3 is 14 amino acids long. Germline-derived CDR1 and CDR2 are SGHDT and YYEEEE. Trimming took 6 bases from V and 0 from J, leaving 12 bases between them. As DNA, the CDR3 is TGTGCCAGCACCCCAACGGGGATGAACACTGAAGCTTTCTTT. Translating it yields CASTPTGMNTEAFF. The full variable domain, completed using reference TRBV5-6 and TRBJ1-1, is DAGVTQSPTHLIKTRGQQVTLRCSPKSGHDTVSWYQQALGQGPQFIFQYYEEEERQRGNFPDRFSGHQFPNYSSELNVNALLLGDSALYLCASTPTGMNTEAFFGQGTRLTVV.

As for this clonotype: This beta chain represents an off-target read in a library built for alpha chains; its size is of limited meaning. The gene calls are TRBV20-1 and TRBJ1-5; D gene uncertain. V lost 6 bases and J 4 bases, leaving 4 bases between the germline ends. CDR1 and CDR2 from the germline V gene are DFQATT and SNEGSKA (reference sequence). The CDR3 has 10 amino acids. CDR3 region: CSAGNQPQHF. In DNA, the CDR3 is TGCAGTGCAGGTAATCAGCCCCAGCATTTT.

With regard to this clonotype: The size of this beta chain means little, since it is a stray read in a library made for alpha chains. The rearrangement links TRBV30 to TRBJ1-1, with D tentatively TRBD1 (5 bases). The V gene lost 1 base and the J gene lost 4 bases, with 10 bases spanning the gap. Germline V gene sequence: CDR1 GTSNPN, CDR2 SVGIG (reference sequence). This CDR3 is built from 13 residues. The CDR3 DNA follows: TGTGCCTGGAGTGAGGGGCTGGGCACTGAAGCTTTCTTT. Amino acids: CAWSEGLGTEAFF.

This clonotype has more than one count but fewer than ten. Found in a library prepared for alpha chains, this beta chain is an off-target read, and its abundance has little meaning. This sequence joins TRBV6-1 and TRBJ2-2; D unclear. This CDR3 has 14 amino acids. Germline V gene sequence: CDR1 MNHNS, CDR2 SASEGT. V was clipped by 4 bases and J by 7 bases, with 13 bases between them. The CDR3 DNA follows: TGTGCCAGCAGTGTATCGACCCTTCGCGGGGAGCTGTTTTTT. It yields the protein CASSVSTLRGELFF.

This clonotype showed up just a few times. Since the library was made to target alpha chains, this beta chain is a stray read and its abundance is not meaningful. The rearrangement joins TRBV25-1 to TRBJ1-5; 10 bases map to TRBD1. Losses at the gene ends were 4 bases for V and 4 bases for J; bases not matched to a gene: 7. This CDR3 is 16 amino acids long. Per the germline V gene, CDR1 is MGHDK and CDR2 is SYGVNS. The CDR3 sequence is CASSAPGQGPNQPQHF. CDR3 sequence (DNA): TGTGCCAGCAGTGCCCCGGGACAGGGGCCAAATCAGCCCCAGCATTTT.

Remarks on this clonotype: Since it is a stray read in a library aimed at alpha chains, this beta chain has a size that is not meaningful. This chain connects TRBV6-6 to TRBJ2-7; 8 positions agree with TRBD2. This CDR3 has 16 residues. V lost 6 bases to trimming and J lost 4 bases; unmatched junction nucleotides: 14. CDR1 and CDR2 (germline): MNHNY, SVGAGI (reference sequence). In DNA form, the CDR3 reads TGTGCCAGCAGCCACGAAAGCGGGAGCCTTCGGTACGAGCAGTACTTC. Translated, it gives CASSHESGSLRYEQYF.

Of note for this clonotype: This beta chain appears as a stray read in a library generated for alpha chains; its size is not informative. The chain's CDR3 is CASTSGGPGETQYF. CDR3 coding DNA: TGCGCCAGCACCAGCGGGGGGCCAGGAGAGACCCAGTACTTC. V usage is TRBV5-1 and J usage is TRBJ2-5, with TRBD2 identical over 9 bases. The junction had 7 bases not matched to a gene; V was cut back by 6 bases and J by 4 bases. The CDR3 covers 14 residues. Germline values: CDR1 SGHRS, CDR2 YFSETQ.

This clonotype appeared a few times. This beta chain is an unintended read in a library built for alpha chains; its size means little. The chain has TRBV5-1 and TRBJ2-5, with 9 bases matching TRBD1. The CDR3 is 17 amino acids. J gave up 7 bases and V 4 bases, and 17 bases lay outside the gene matches. Germline CDR1 reads SGHRS; CDR2 reads YFSETQ. CDR3 coding DNA: TGCGCCAGCAGCCCAACTCTATTGGACAGGGGCCGCTCGACCCAGTACTTC. It translates to CASSPTLLDRGRSTQYF.

This clonotype showed up just a few times. Little can be read into the size of this beta chain, an off-target read in a library designed for alpha chains. The CDR3 sequence is CASSLGTTGEQFF. Written as DNA, the CDR3 is TGTGCCAGCAGCTTGGGGACTACGGGTGAGCAGTTCTTC. The J gene is TRBJ2-1, the V gene TRBV11-2; 7 bases fit TRBD2. The CDR3 is 13 residues long. The V gene end was trimmed by 3 bases and the J gene end by 9 bases; junction bases not matched to a gene: 5. Germline V gene sequence: CDR1 SGHAT, CDR2 FQNNGV.

This clonotype appeared a few times. This beta chain lies outside the target of a library built for alpha chains; its clone size means little. This chain connects TRBV7-7 to TRBJ2-3, with D perhaps matching TRBD2 (6 bases). CDR1 and CDR2 (germline): SSHAT, FNYEAQ (reference sequence). V lost 6 bases and J lost 0, with 13 bases in between. The CDR3 consists of 15 residues. CDR3 sequence reads: CASSPGTPSTDTQYF. CDR3 nucleotides: TGTGCCAGCAGTCCCGGGACTCCTAGCACAGATACGCAGTATTTT.

In its sample, this clonotype was seen many times. With the library built for alpha chains, this beta chain is off target and its frequency is not meaningful. The V call is TRBV6-2 or TRBV6-3, the J call TRBJ2-1, with D possibly TRBD2 on 6 matching bases. The CDR3 length is 16 residues. Germline loops: CDR1 MNHEY, CDR2 SVGEGT. V lost 7 bases to trimming and J lost 2 bases, with 18 bases between them. The CDR3 sequence: CASTPYDGRAYNEQFF. Written as DNA, the CDR3 is TGTGCCAGCACCCCCTATGACGGGAGAGCCTACAATGAGCAGTTCTTC.

This clonotype was seen ten or more times. Since the library was made to target alpha chains, this beta chain is a stray read and its abundance is not meaningful. The chain has TRBV20-1 and TRBJ1-5, with 7 bases matching TRBD1. CDR1 and CDR2 from the germline V gene are DFQATT and SNEGSKA (reference sequence). CDR3 length: 14 amino acids. J was trimmed by 4 bases and V by 3 bases; bases with no gene match: 6. CDR3 in amino acids: CSASDRAANQPQHF. The DNA of the CDR3 is TGCAGTGCTAGCGACAGGGCGGCTAATCAGCCCCAGCATTTT.

This clonotype turned up a few times. This beta chain turned up in a library designed for alpha chains; as an off-target read, its abundance says little. The chain uses TRBV7-9 and TRBJ2-3; 7 bases line up with TRBD2. With V trimmed by 5 bases and J by 2 bases, 4 bases remained unmatched. Germline V CDR1 and CDR2: SEHNR, FQNEAQ (reference sequence). The CDR3 extends over 14 amino acids. Written as DNA, the CDR3 is TGTGCCAGCAGCCGTACTAGCGTCACAGATACGCAGTATTTT. Protein product: CASSRTSVTDTQYF.

This clonotype ranks as medium-sized. This beta chain is an off-target read within a library intended for alpha chains, so its frequency means little. The chain carries TRBV12-3 or TRBV12-4 and TRBJ2-1; 8 positions match TRBD2. The CDR3 runs 16 residues. V trimming: 5 bases; J trimming: 0 bases; junction bases outside the gene matches: 6. CDR3 in amino acids: CASSEIAGSSYNEQFF. As DNA, the CDR3 is TGTGCCAGCAGTGAAATAGCGGGGAGCTCCTACAATGAGCAGTTCTTC.

This clonotype has ten or more counts. Since it is a stray read in a library aimed at alpha chains, this beta chain has a size that is not meaningful. The gene calls are TRBV19 and TRBJ2-1, with D hard to call. The CDR3 length is 14 residues. V was cut by 5 bases and J by 0 bases, with 8 bases left in between. CDR1 is LNHDA and CDR2 is SQIVND in the germline V gene (reference sequence). The CDR3 spells CASSSPPSYNEQFF. CDR3 sequence (DNA): TGTGCCAGTAGTTCCCCCCCCTCCTACAATGAGCAGTTCTTC.

This clonotype was recorded many times. This beta chain is an off-target read within a library intended for alpha chains, so its frequency means little. The chain carries TRBV5-1 and TRBJ1-5; D unresolved. CDR3 length: 13 amino acids. Germline V gives CDR1 SGHRS, CDR2 YFSETQ. V was pared by 0 bases and J by 5 bases, with 6 bases between. The CDR3 DNA follows: TGCGCCAGCAGCTTGGAACCATATCAGCCCCAGCATTTT. Amino acids: CASSLEPYQPQHF. Full variable domain (outside the CDR3, taken from reference TRBV5-1 and TRBJ1-5): KAGVTQTPRYLIKTRGQQVTLSCSPISGHRSVSWYQQTPGQGLQFLFEYFSETQRNKGNFPGRFSGRQFSNSRSEMNVSTLELGDSALYLCASSLEPYQPQHFGDGTRLSIL.

On this clonotype: Since the library was made to target alpha chains, this beta chain is a stray read and its abundance is not meaningful. The genes are TRBV4-3 and TRBJ2-6; no definite D call. CDR3 size: 16 residues. Trimming removed 0 bases from V and 0 bases from J, with 6 bases in between. In germline, CDR1 is LGHNA, CDR2 YSLEER. For the CDR3, the DNA is TGCGCCAGCAGCCAAGATGTGTACTCTGGGGCCAACGTCCTGACTTTC. It is translated as CASSQDVYSGANVLTF.

This clonotype has a count of ten or more. Since the library was made to target alpha chains, this beta chain is a stray read and its abundance is not meaningful. The chain joins TRBV20-1 to TRBJ1-1; no firm D call. Germline lookup yields CDR1 DFQATT and CDR2 SNEGSKA (reference sequence). The ends were cut back, 2 bases at V and 5 bases at J, with 6 bases in the middle. This CDR3 has 11 amino acids. CDR3 loop: CSARLTTEAFF. Here the CDR3 DNA reads TGCAGTGCTAGACTAACAACTGAAGCTTTCTTT.

Worth noting for this clonotype: This beta chain lies outside the target of a library built for alpha chains; its clone size means little. The V call is TRBV7-6, the J call TRBJ2-3; 9 bases agree with TRBD1. The CDR3 loop spans 15 amino acids. Germline CDR1 reads SGHVS; CDR2 reads FNYEAQ. The junction had 7 bases not matched to a gene; V was cut back by 5 bases and J by 4 bases. CDR3 coding DNA: TGTGCCAGCAGCCGCGACAGGGGGTGGGCAGATACGCAGTATTTT. This gives the protein CASSRDRGWADTQYF.

This clonotype was seen only a few times. Within a library made for alpha chains, this beta chain is off target, and its count is uninformative. The rearrangement uses TRBV2 and TRBJ2-5; no clear D gene. Per germline, CDR1 SNHLY and CDR2 FYNNEI. Trimming cost V 2 bases and J 5 bases, with 9 bases left between them. There are 13 residues in the CDR3. Written as DNA, the CDR3 is TGTGCCAGCAGTGAATCCTCGAGGGAGACCCAGTACTTC. Residues: CASSESSRETQYF.

Ten or more counts support this clonotype. The size of this beta chain means little, since it is a stray read in a library made for alpha chains. The V and J genes are TRBV9 and TRBJ1-1, with D perhaps TRBD1 (6 bases). This CDR3 region has 14 residues. Germline V gives CDR1 SGDLS, CDR2 YYNGEE. V dropped 3 bases and J dropped 7 bases, with 16 bases sitting between them. This chain's CDR3 is CASSARGGAGEAFF. The CDR3 DNA sequence: TGTGCCAGCAGCGCCAGGGGAGGGGCGGGTGAAGCTTTCTTT.

In its sample, this clonotype is medium-sized. Since the library was made to target alpha chains, this beta chain is a stray read and its abundance is not meaningful. The CDR3 loop is CSVEDSIIGSTDTQYF. CDR3 sequence (DNA): TGCAGCGTTGAAGATTCTATCATCGGGAGCACAGATACGCAGTATTTT. The chain is built from TRBV29-1 and TRBJ2-3; D gene uncertain. CDR3 length equals 16 residues. The germline gives CDR1 SQVTM, CDR2 ANQGSEA. Between the trimmed V and J ends, which lost 0 bases and 0 bases, there was a span of 13 bases.

The table lists this clonotype with a few counts. For a library built for alpha chains, this beta chain is a stray read; little rests on its size. The chain uses TRBV7-2 and TRBJ2-7, with TRBD2 matching over 8 bases. J gave up 2 bases and V 5 bases, and 5 bases lay outside the gene matches. There are 14 residues in the CDR3. CDR1 is SGHTA, CDR2 FQGNSA, per germline. The CDR3 loop reads CASSRRAGAYEQYF. Here the CDR3 DNA reads TGTGCCAGCAGCCGCCGAGCGGGAGCCTACGAGCAGTACTTC.

This clonotype was found many times. This beta chain is an unintended read in a library built for alpha chains; its size means little. The chain couples TRBV5-6 to TRBJ2-2, with 12 positions matching TRBD2. J gave up 6 bases and V 0 bases, and 6 bases lay outside the gene matches. CDR1 and CDR2 from the germline V gene are SGHDT and YYEEEE. The CDR3 spans 17 residues. CDR3 in DNA: TGTGCCAGCAGCTTGGGACTAGCGGGAGCGTTCGCCGGGGAGCTGTTTTTT. The encoded protein is CASSLGLAGAFAGELFF.

This clonotype was counted at least ten times. The library was prepared for alpha chains; this beta chain is a stray read, so its frequency means little. The chain carries TRBV5-1 and TRBJ2-7; TRBD2 aligns across 10 bases. CDR1 and CDR2 from the germline V gene are SGHRS and YFSETQ. V lost 1 base and J lost 1; bases outside the gene matches: 5. The CDR3 consists of 16 residues. CDR3 region: CASSLYSSGSSYEQYF. CDR3 DNA sequence: TGCGCCAGCAGCTTGTATTCTAGCGGGAGTTCCTACGAGCAGTACTTC.